The clone carrying this T cell receptor (beta chain) appeared once. The data originate from a study of blood T cell repertoires in COVID-19. At the level of the study: The study drew acute and convalescent COVID-19 samples from the United States, Italy and Spain. Sources were T cells, B-cell-depleted T cells, or PBMCs; the material itself was cDNA or gDNA.

This CDR3 has 13 amino acids. Germline CDR1 SGHVS, CDR2 FQNEAQ. V dropped 6 bases and J dropped 2; count of bases not matched to a gene: 4. The data were produced by immunoSEQ multiplex PCR, yet TCRdb's version contains in-frame clones alone and is incomplete. Among 35,000 to 45,000 clones listed, 65% to 90% were seen once. V gene TRBV7-8 combines with J gene TRBJ2-7, with TRBD2 matching 7 bases. The sequenced material came from peripheral blood. This receptor was obtained from a man in his forties with active COVID-19. The CDR3 loop reads CASRRGGAYEQYF. CDR3 coding DNA: TGTGCCAGCAGACGGGGAGGGGCCTACGAGCAGTACTTC.